What follows are 18 T cell receptor beta chains derived from one specimen sequenced in a study of PD-L1 blockade in urothelial cancer. The time point denotes: pretreatment peripheral blood. TCRdb's table, derived via immunoSEQ multiplex PCR, lists solely in-frame clones and lacks some. This table has about 50,000 clones, 84% appearing once. The input for sequencing was PBMCs, taken around atezolizumab (anti-PD-L1) treatment. The source is an older man with urothelial cancer.

The chain has TRBV28 and TRBJ2-5, with 9 bases aligning to TRBD1. The CDR3 runs 16 residues. In germline, CDR1 is MDHEN, CDR2 SYDVKM. V trimming: 6 bases; J trimming: 3 bases; junction bases outside the gene matches: 11. The CDR3 coding sequence is TGTGCCAGCAGAGCACAGGGGGCCGGGACTAAAGAGACCCAGTACTTC. Translating it yields CASRAQGAGTKETQYF.

The chain couples TRBV6-5 to TRBJ2-5; TRBD1 agrees at 7 bases. The J call is in doubt because the DNA end fits TRBJ2-7 better. The CDR3 extends over 12 amino acids. The germline V gene encodes CDR1 MNHEY and CDR2 SVGAGI. CDR3 amino acids: CASMRGLNEQYF. For the CDR3, the DNA is TGTGCCAGCATGAGGGGGCTCAACGAGCAGTACTTC.

This chain connects TRBV4-3 to TRBJ2-2; the match to TRBD2 covers 9 bases. From germline, CDR1 is LGHNA and CDR2 YSLEER. The CDR3 has 17 residues. Unmatched junction bases numbered 10, after V lost 2 bases and J lost 6 bases. The CDR3 spells CASSQSGRGRAAGELFF. In nucleotides, the CDR3 is TGCGCCAGCAGCCAAAGTGGGCGCGGGAGGGCCGCCGGGGAGCTGTTTTTT.

The genes are TRBV6-1 and TRBJ2-7; 10 nucleotides match TRBD2. The CDR3 totals 13 residues. From germline, CDR1 is MNHNS and CDR2 SASEGT. Trimming cost V 8 bases and J 0 bases; bases outside gene matches: 1. CDR3 sequence: CASLAGASYEQYF. For the CDR3, the DNA is TGTGCCAGCCTAGCGGGGGCCTCCTACGAGCAGTACTTC.

This clone was seen just once. Other nucleotide sequences from this sample produce the same CDR3. The chain recombines TRBV7-9 with TRBJ2-2; TRBD2 matches at 13 bases. Germline V gene lookup returns CDR1 SEHNR and CDR2 FQNEAQ (reference sequence). The CDR3 is 16 residues long. J lost 3 bases, V lost 3 bases, and 1 base had no gene match. The CDR3 bases are TGTGCCAGCAGCTTTGGACTAGCGGGGGACACCGGGGAGCTGTTTTTT. It translates to CASSFGLAGDTGELFF.

This clone showed up just a few times. V is TRBV5-1 and J is TRBJ2-7, with a tentative D call TRBD2 (6 bases). This CDR3 has 13 residues. Between the trimmed V and J ends, which lost 1 base and 7 bases, there was a span of 12 bases. Germline V gives CDR1 SGHRS, CDR2 YFSETQ. The CDR3 DNA follows: TGCGCCAGCAGCTTGACCCCCCGGGGGGAGCAGTACTTC. It yields the protein CASSLTPRGEQYF.

This chain joins TRBV4-3 and TRBJ2-4, with D tentatively TRBD1 (5 bases). The V gene lost 4 bases and the J gene lost 1 base, with 11 bases spanning the gap. Germline-derived CDR1 and CDR2 are LGHNA and YSLEER. This CDR3 is 15 amino acids long. CDR3 loop: CASSPPAGAKNIQYF. CDR3 in DNA: TGCGCCAGCAGCCCCCCGGCAGGGGCCAAAAACATTCAGTACTTC.

The chain couples TRBV2 to TRBJ1-5, with 8 bases identical to TRBD1. Germline values: CDR1 SNHLY, CDR2 FYNNEI. The CDR3 is made up of 16 amino acids. J gave up 1 base and V 7 bases, and 9 bases lay outside the gene matches. This chain's CDR3 is CASTEDRVLSNQPQHF. CDR3 bases: TGTGCCAGCACCGAGGACAGGGTCTTGAGCAATCAGCCCCAGCATTTT.

This chain connects TRBV10-3 to TRBJ2-3; TRBD2 matches 10 bases. Germline CDR1 and CDR2: ENHRY and SYGVKD. Unmatched junction bases numbered 8, after V lost 0 bases and J lost 5 bases. This CDR3 is 17 amino acids long. CDR3: CAISESAGAGGGDTQYF. The DNA of the CDR3 is TGTGCCATCAGTGAGTCGGCGGGAGCGGGAGGGGGAGATACGCAGTATTTT.

V gene TRBV7-9 combines with J gene TRBJ2-1; D ambiguous. This CDR3 comprises 11 residues. Trimming took off 5 bases at V and 7 bases at J, with 6 bases between the two ends. Germline V gene data show CDR1 as SEHNR and CDR2 as FQNEAQ (reference sequence). CDR3 coding DNA: TGTGCCAGCAGCCCTCAGAATGAGCAGTTCTTC. Protein: CASSPQNEQFF. The variable domain in full, completed from reference TRBV7-9 and TRBJ2-1, reads DTGVSQNPRHKITKRGQNVTFRCDPISEHNRLYWYRQTLGQGPEFLTYFQNEAQLEKSRLLSDRFSAERPKGSFSTLEIQRTEQGDSAMYLCASSPQNEQFFGPGTRLTVL.

The chain employs TRBV4-1 and TRBJ1-1, with D maybe TRBD1 (5 bases). Germline V gene sequence: CDR1 MGHRA, CDR2 YSYEKL. This CDR3 contains 15 residues. V was trimmed by 4 bases and J by 5 bases, leaving 17 bases between them. The CDR3 DNA is TGCGCCAGCAGCCGCCTTTCGCAGGGTGGGACTGAAGCTTTCTTT. Translating gives CASSRLSQGGTEAFF.

CDR3 coding DNA: TGTGCTAGTGCCCCTGCAGGGGCCCTCATGGATACGCAGTATTTT. Its translation: CASAPAGALMDTQYF. The gene calls are TRBV12-5 and TRBJ2-3; D perhaps matches TRBD1 (6 bases). The CDR3 is made up of 15 amino acids. The ends were cut back, 7 bases at V and 6 bases at J, with 20 bases in the middle. The germline V gene has CDR1 LGHNT and CDR2 FRNRAP.

This chain connects TRBV7-9 to TRBJ1-4; no reliable D call. Trimming cost V 2 bases and J 8 bases, with 12 bases left between them. This CDR3 has 14 amino acids. Germline V gives CDR1 SEHNR, CDR2 FQNEAQ (reference sequence). CDR3 sequence: CASSLSGYQEKLFF. The DNA of the CDR3 is TGTGCCAGCAGCTTATCCGGGTATCAGGAAAAACTGTTTTTT.

The CDR3: CASSYETTAQAGANVLTF. The CDR3 DNA follows: TGTGCCAGCAGCTACGAAACGACAGCACAGGCAGGGGCCAACGTCCTGACTTTC. This rearrangement joins TRBV7-9 to TRBJ2-6; maybe TRBD1 (5 bases). The CDR3 loop spans 18 amino acids. Germline assignment: CDR1 SEHNR and CDR2 FQNEAQ (reference sequence). V lost 4 bases and J lost 4, with 20 bases in between. The entire variable domain, with the rest obtained from reference TRBV7-9 and TRBJ2-6, is as follows: DTGVSQNPRHKITKRGQNVTFRCDPISEHNRLYWYRQTLGQGPEFLTYFQNEAQLEKSRLLSDRFSAERPKGSFSTLEIQRTEQGDSAMYLCASSYETTAQAGANVLTFGAGSRLTVL.

On this clone: A read error may account for a junction end that differs from germline. The genes are TRBV6-1 and TRBJ2-5; 12 nucleotides match TRBD2. The CDR3 loop spans 16 amino acids. Germline CDR1 reads MNHNS; CDR2 reads SASEGT. For the CDR3, the DNA is TGTGCCGGCAGTGGAGGGACTAGCGGGCTTCAAGAGACCCAGTACTTC. Its protein product is CAGSGGTSGLQETQYF.

The chain recombines TRBV13 with TRBJ2-7; TRBD1 matches at 7 bases. J gave up 3 bases and V 6 bases, and 5 bases lay outside the gene matches. There are 13 residues in the CDR3. Germline V gives CDR1 PRHDT, CDR2 FYEKMQ (reference sequence). CDR3 in DNA: TGTGCCAGCAGGACGGGACAGTACTACGAGCAGTACTTC. As protein: CASRTGQYYEQYF.

The chain recombines TRBV5-1 with TRBJ2-5, with 11 bases that match TRBD2. The germline gives CDR1 SGHRS, CDR2 YFSETQ. The CDR3 contains 16 residues. V shed 4 bases, J shed 1 base, and the junction held 6 bases outside the gene matches. CDR3 DNA: TGCGCCAGCAGCCCCGCACTAGCGGGGGTCCAAGAGACCCAGTACTTC. This translates into CASSPALAGVQETQYF.

For the CDR3, the DNA is TGTGCCAGCAGCTTACTTGTGACCGGGGAGCTGTTTTTT. Its protein product is CASSLLVTGELFF. This sequence joins TRBV7-6 and TRBJ2-2; D gene uncertain. CDR1 is SGHVS, CDR2 FNYEAQ, per germline. Trimming removed 2 bases at V and 5 bases at J, with 6 bases between. This CDR3 region has 13 residues.